What follows is one TCR beta chain and its context. Authors' methods: The authors estimated nucleated cell counts from reference gene primer amplification. The repertoire was sequenced with immunoSEQ multiplex PCR; TCRdb's copy has only in-frame clones and lacks some. The DNA gave D and trimming, while V, J and clone size come from that table. The sample consists of some 80,000 clones, roughly 87% of them appearing once. These data belong to a study of blood T cell repertoires in COVID-19. Across the whole study: In each case, the material was cDNA or gDNA derived from T cells, B-cell-depleted T cells, or PBMCs.

The CDR3 totals 13 residues. Germline-derived CDR1 and CDR2 are PRHDT and FYEKMQ (reference sequence). Trimming removed 3 bases from V and 2 bases from J, with 8 bases in between. Sequencing was performed on peripheral blood. The receptor comes from a woman between 45 and 65 years old with active or convalescent COVID-19. The V and J genes are TRBV13 and TRBJ2-7; no reliable D call. CDR3 protein: CASSLVGPYEQYF. Written as DNA, the CDR3 is TGTGCCAGCAGCTTGGTGGGCCCCTACGAGCAGTACTTC.